These T cell receptor beta chains were read from a single sample in a study of CD8+CD57+ T cells in acquired aplastic anemia. TCRdb redid the calling of the reads with MiXCR, one entry per CDR3 protein. The repertoire holds roughly 250,000 distinct CDR3 sequences, more than 40% seen once, with 6.5% to 10% in the top ten. The sequencing sample was made of sorted CD4+, CD8+, or CD8+CD57+ T cells (not recorded which) from PBMCs. The origin of the receptors is a human donor with aplastic anemia. Both conserved end residues are part of each CDR3.

v_call	j_call	cdr3_aa
TRBV4-2	TRBJ1-1	CASSQFDRMNTEAFF
TRBV15	TRBJ2-5	CAVASVYGGETQYF
TRBV7-9	TRBJ2-7	CASTSGGGEQYF
TRBV12-3/TRBV12-4	TRBJ2-7	CASSSGAAYEQYF
TRBV9	TRBJ1-1	CASSDGLRDRVSRAFF
TRBV20-1	TRBJ2-7	CSARDPSTSGGYDEQYF
TRBV4-1	TRBJ2-2	CASSPQRGFGFGELFF
TRBV11-2	TRBJ1-1	CASSLGLGGILNTEAFF
TRBV25-1	TRBJ2-3	CASKGGSTDTQYF
TRBV5-1	TRBJ1-2	CASSFSQGDYGYTF
TRBV6-1	TRBJ2-7	CASSASLREPYEQYF
TRBV6-5	TRBJ1-1	CASSYDRVDTEAFF
TRBV27	TRBJ2-1	CASSPPSGVYNEQFF
TRBV7-9	TRBJ2-2	CASRLGAGELFF
TRBV6-1	TRBJ2-5	CASSDSWGQGATQYF
TRBV7-9	TRBJ2-5	CASSLVRGFQETQYF
TRBV10-3	TRBJ1-6	CAISESAGQAVGSPLHF
TRBV24-1	TRBJ2-7	CATSGLGTGGGQYF
TRBV6-2/TRBV6-3	TRBJ2-5	CASRNSGGHQETQYF
TRBV29-1	TRBJ1-1	CSVPGQNTEAFF
TRBV20-1	TRBJ2-3	CSAPGLAGVRDTQYF
TRBV14	TRBJ2-7	CASSQFEGFIYEQYF
TRBV6-5	TRBJ1-6	CASSSPGRVSPLHF
TRBV7-9	TRBJ1-2	CASSRKWGADYGYTF
TRBV7-8	TRBJ1-6	CASSLEGNSYNSPLHF
TRBV15	TRBJ1-5	CASSLGGIGNQPQHF
TRBV12-3/TRBV12-4	TRBJ2-5	CASSDLPRGGPETQYF
TRBV7-2	TRBJ1-2	CASSTRTGRYGYTF
TRBV5-1	TRBJ2-1	CASSSDLEQFF
TRBV10-3	TRBJ2-1	CAISNAGVRLYEQFF
TRBV5-5	TRBJ2-7	CASSLGTTETYEQYF
TRBV6-1	TRBJ2-3	CASSEHGGGPQDTQYF
TRBV20-1	TRBJ2-7	CSARTSGRALYEQYF
TRBV10-3	TRBJ1-6	CAIESGYNSPLHF
TRBV10-3	TRBJ2-2	CAINNRGGGLTGELFF
TRBV6-2/TRBV6-3	TRBJ1-2	CASSLQVSANYGYTF
TRBV7-2	TRBJ1-2	CASSLAGPGYGYTF
TRBV27	TRBJ1-2	CASRPQPRGNYGYTF
TRBV20-1	TRBJ2-7	CSARSTEQYF
TRBV20-1	TRBJ1-6	CSAKPSVANPPLHF
TRBV7-9	TRBJ2-7	CASAMGGGPHEQYF
TRBV25-1	TRBJ1-6	CASSEPGQGANRSPLHF
TRBV25-1	TRBJ2-7	CASSPGQFYEQYF
TRBV7-9	TRBJ2-7	CASSYGTALIEQYF
TRBV5-6	TRBJ2-2	CASSLWSEAPPGELFF
TRBV4-1	TRBJ1-2	CASSQEGAIGYGYTF
TRBV7-9	TRBJ2-2	CASSQDNGMGNTGELFF
TRBV7-2	TRBJ2-3	CASSTRLAGGPDTQYF
TRBV24-1	TRBJ2-7	CATSRRTAYEQYF
TRBV4-1	TRBJ1-4	CASSQSSGDNEKLFF
TRBV10-3	TRBJ1-6	CAISELEGRSPLHF
TRBV4-2	TRBJ2-7	CASSQGTDEQYF